The 30 T cell receptor beta chains in this list originate from one sample, sequenced in a study of blood T cell repertoires in COVID-19. Profiling relied on immunoSEQ multiplex PCR, and the TCRdb table lists in-frame clones only, not all of them. The table includes 97,000 or so clones, more than 75% detected once. Input material: peripheral blood. The receptors derive from a man older than 75 with acute or convalescent COVID-19.

V usage is TRBV7-2 and J usage is TRBJ1-1; D possibly corresponds to TRBD1 (6 bases). The CDR3 totals 14 residues. V lost 4 bases, J lost 8 bases, and 17 bases lay in between. Germline V gene sequence: CDR1 SGHTA, CDR2 FQGNSA. CDR3 sequence: CASSSSWGTKEAFF. The CDR3 nucleotides read TGTGCCAGCAGCTCCTCTTGGGGGACAAAGGAAGCTTTCTTT. Variable domain in full (rest from reference TRBV7-2 and TRBJ1-1): GAGVSQSPSNKVTEKGKDVELRCDPISGHTALYWYRQSLGQGLEFLIYFQGNSAPDKSGLPSDRFSAERTGGSVSTLTIQRTQQEDSAVYLCASSSSWGTKEAFFGQGTRLTVV.

The rearrangement links TRBV9 to TRBJ2-5, with 9 bases identical to TRBD2. The CDR3 consists of 15 residues. With V trimmed by 3 bases and J by 5 bases, 8 bases remained unmatched. Germline V CDR1 and CDR2: SGDLS, YYNGEE. The chain's CDR3 is CASSGPGLAFETQYF. The CDR3 region has the DNA TGTGCCAGCAGCGGTCCGGGACTAGCTTTTGAGACCCAGTACTTC.

CDR3 nucleotide sequence: TGTGCCAGCAGCCCATCGGGCGGCCAGGGGCTTAGCAATCAGCCCCAGCATTTT. This translates into CASSPSGGQGLSNQPQHF. The rearrangement links TRBV7-8 to TRBJ1-5, with a possible D match to TRBD1 (6 bases). The CDR3 length is 18 residues. Trimming took off 5 bases at V and 0 bases at J, with 20 bases between the two ends. CDR1 is SGHVS and CDR2 is FQNEAQ in the germline V gene.

The chain joins TRBV6-5 to TRBJ1-1; 7 bases align to TRBD1. The CDR3 runs 15 residues. J gave up 6 bases and V 2 bases, and 9 bases lay outside the gene matches. Germline V gene sequence: CDR1 MNHEY, CDR2 SVGAGI. As DNA, the CDR3 is TGTGCCAGCAGTTACGGCCCTGACAGGGTCGCTGAAGCTTTCTTT. It is translated as CASSYGPDRVAEAFF.

The J gene is TRBJ1-1, the V gene TRBV4-3; no definite D call. Looked up from germline, CDR1 is LGHNA and CDR2 is YSLEER. CDR3 length equals 15 residues. V gave up 0 bases and J gave up 3 bases, with 11 bases separating them. The DNA of the CDR3 is TGCGCCAGCAGCCAAGATGGTGGGCTACACACTGAAGCTTTCTTT. Translation gives CASSQDGGLHTEAFF.

The rearrangement joins TRBV6-2 or TRBV6-3 to TRBJ1-1; D perhaps matches TRBD1 (5 bases). V was trimmed by 3 bases and J by 8 bases, leaving 19 bases between them. The CDR3 is 15 residues long. CDR1 is MNHEY, CDR2 SVGEGT, per germline. The CDR3 loop reads CASSYGVSKWGEAFF. CDR3 bases: TGTGCCAGCAGTTATGGGGTTTCAAAATGGGGCGAAGCTTTCTTT.

V gene TRBV4-1 combines with J gene TRBJ2-3; D possibly corresponds to TRBD2 (6 bases). Per germline, CDR1 MGHRA and CDR2 YSYEKL. The CDR3 is made up of 17 amino acids. Trimming stripped 0 bases from V and 4 bases from J, with 17 bases between. CDR3 sequence: CASSQDGGMGLADTQYF. The CDR3, as DNA: TGCGCCAGCAGCCAAGATGGGGGGATGGGGCTCGCAGATACGCAGTATTTT.

The genes are TRBV7-8 and TRBJ1-1; 10 bases map to TRBD1. The V gene's germline CDR1 is SGHVS and CDR2 FQNEAQ. After removal of 3 bases from V and 5 bases from J, the junction contained 12 bases not matched to a gene. The CDR3 is 17 amino acids. In DNA, the CDR3 is TGTGCCAGCAGCTTCACGGCGGGCGGGACAGGGGTTACTGAAGCTTTCTTT. It codes for CASSFTAGGTGVTEAFF.

This clone was counted a few times. The chain joins TRBV6-5 to TRBJ1-4; 7 bases agree with TRBD1. Germline CDR1 reads MNHEY; CDR2 reads SVGAGI. V gave up 2 bases and J gave up 0 bases; unmatched junction bases: 0. This CDR3 region has 15 residues. Written as DNA, the CDR3 is TGTGCCAGCAGTTACGGGACAGCAACTAATGAAAAACTGTTTTTT. Translated, it gives CASSYGTATNEKLFF.

About this clone: Other DNA sequences in the sample encode the same CDR3. The chain recombines TRBV19 with TRBJ1-1; the D is unclear. Germline assignment: CDR1 LNHDA and CDR2 SQIVND (reference sequence). With 4 bases removed from V and 1 base from J, the gap between germline ends came to 10 bases. CDR3 length equals 14 residues. CDR3 DNA: TGTGCCAGTAGTACTTTAAGACAGAACACTGAAGCTTTCTTT. Translating gives CASSTLRQNTEAFF.

The V gene is TRBV4-1, the J gene TRBJ2-2; D possibly corresponds to TRBD1 (6 bases). Germline V CDR1 and CDR2: MGHRA, YSYEKL. The CDR3 loop spans 16 amino acids. Trimming removed 0 bases at V and 7 bases at J, with 15 bases between. CDR3 loop: CASSQEIQGVNGELFF. The CDR3 DNA follows: TGCGCCAGCAGCCAAGAAATACAGGGAGTGAACGGGGAGCTGTTTTTT.

This clone was observed once. The J gene is TRBJ2-7, the V gene TRBV7-2; maybe TRBD1 (6 bases). With 6 bases removed from V and 6 bases from J, the gap between germline ends came to 18 bases. Germline V gene lookup returns CDR1 SGHTA and CDR2 FQGNSA. CDR3 length equals 14 residues. The CDR3 nucleotides read TGTGCCAGCAGTCCACAGGGAGCCTCCATCGAGCAGTACTTC. This gives the protein CASSPQGASIEQYF.

The rearrangement uses TRBV28 and TRBJ1-6; D may be TRBD1 (5 bases). The germline V and J ends were trimmed by 10 bases and 8 bases, with 15 bases remaining between them. CDR1 MDHEN and CDR2 SYDVKM come from the germline V gene. This CDR3 spans 13 amino acids. The CDR3 protein is CATQGTADSPLHF. The CDR3 coding sequence is TGTGCCACACAAGGGACTGCGGATTCACCCCTCCACTTT. Filled out from reference TRBV28 and TRBJ1-6, the complete variable domain reads DVKVTQSSRYLVKRTGEKVFLECVQDMDHENMFWYRQDPGLGLRLIYFSYDVKMKEKGDIPEGYSVSREKKERFSLILESASTNQTSMYLCATQGTADSPLHFGNGTRLTVT.

The genes are TRBV4-3 and TRBJ2-5, with 7 bases matching TRBD2. CDR1 is LGHNA, CDR2 YSLEER, per germline. The CDR3 has 14 residues. The J segment lost 7 bases and the V segment lost 4 bases, leaving 9 bases of the junction unmatched. The CDR3 DNA reads TGCGCCAGCAGCCGGTGGGGGGGAGACGGGACCCAGTACTTC. Protein sequence: CASSRWGGDGTQYF.

The sample holds one count of this clone. The gene calls are TRBV7-7 and TRBJ2-5; tentatively, D is TRBD2 (6 bases). V dropped 5 bases and J dropped 6 bases, with 16 bases sitting between them. The CDR3 is 14 residues long. Germline CDR1 reads SSHAT; CDR2 reads FNYEAQ (reference sequence). CDR3 sequence reads: CASSLIGGAKTQYF. DNA for the CDR3: TGTGCCAGCAGCCTAATCGGCGGGGCAAAGACCCAGTACTTC.

The genes are TRBV3-1 (or the pseudogene TRBV3-2) and TRBJ1-3, with 8 bases identical to TRBD1. CDR3 length: 16 amino acids. Per the germline V gene, CDR1 is LGHDT and CDR2 is YNNKEL (reference sequence). V shed 0 bases, J shed 3 bases, and the junction held 4 bases outside the gene matches. The DNA for the CDR3 is TGTGCCAGCAGCCAAGACCGGACAGGGCGTGGAAACACCATATATTTT. Translated, it gives CASSQDRTGRGNTIYF.

The chain is built from TRBV27 and TRBJ2-7; 9 nucleotides agree with TRBD1. Germline assignment: CDR1 MNHEY and CDR2 SMNVEV (reference sequence). V shed 4 bases, J shed 2 bases, and the junction held 6 bases outside the gene matches. This CDR3 is built from 15 residues. This CDR3 reads CASSSPGQGTYEQYF. DNA for the CDR3: TGTGCCAGCAGTTCCCCCGGACAGGGGACCTACGAGCAGTACTTC.

The CDR3 region has the DNA TGTGCCAGCAGTTACCGGGGGGCTGGCAACTATGGCTACACCTTC. Protein: CASSYRGAGNYGYTF. V and J are TRBV6-2 or TRBV6-3 and TRBJ1-2, with a weak D call TRBD1 (6 bases). The length of the CDR3 is 15 residues. From germline, CDR1 is MNHEY and CDR2 SVGEGT. The ends were cut back, 2 bases at V and 2 bases at J, with 12 bases in the middle.

A few counts support this clone. The CDR3 DNA reads as TGCGCCAGCAGCTTGGGATCCTCCCCGGAAGAGACCCAGTACTTC. Translation gives CASSLGSSPEETQYF. V and J are TRBV5-1 and TRBJ2-5, with D unclear. The V gene's germline CDR1 is SGHRS and CDR2 YFSETQ. Trimming removed 0 bases at V and 3 bases at J, with 12 bases between. This CDR3 region has 15 residues.

This chain uses TRBV24-1 with TRBJ1-2, with 9 bases matching TRBD1. In germline, CDR1 is KGHDR, CDR2 SFDVKD. This CDR3 spans 14 amino acids. Germline trimming cut 9 bases from V and 1 base from J; bases unmatched to any gene: 5. CDR3 residues: CATRETGGNYGYTF. For the CDR3, the DNA is TGTGCCACCCGAGAGACAGGGGGTAACTATGGCTACACCTTC.

This clone has more than one count but fewer than ten. The chain has TRBV5-4 and TRBJ1-3; D is unresolved. The CDR3 runs 16 residues. Looked up from germline, CDR1 is SGHNT and CDR2 is YYREEE (reference sequence). Trimming removed 4 bases at V and 0 bases at J, with 14 bases between. The CDR3 DNA reads as TGTGCCAGCAGCCCCGGGAGGGCGAACTCTGGAAACACCATATATTTT. Translating it yields CASSPGRANSGNTIYF.

The rearrangement uses TRBV7-9 and TRBJ1-1; 7 nucleotides align to TRBD1. Per the germline V gene, CDR1 is SEHNR and CDR2 is FQNEAQ (reference sequence). V shed 7 bases, J shed 6 bases, and the junction held 11 bases outside the gene matches. CDR3 size: 14 residues. Written as DNA, the CDR3 is TGTGCCAGCATCCTCTTAAGTACAGGGGCTGAAGCTTTCTTT. Protein sequence: CASILLSTGAEAFF.

The gene calls are TRBV5-8 and TRBJ2-3, with 11 bases identical to TRBD2. In germline, CDR1 is SGHTS, CDR2 YDEGEE. This CDR3 spans 18 amino acids. V trimming: 0 bases; J trimming: 6 bases; junction bases outside the gene matches: 12. The CDR3, as DNA: TGTGCCAGCAGCTTGGCCTTTACCTCTAGCGGGAGGAGGGATACGCAGTATTTT. It specifies CASSLAFTSSGRRDTQYF.

The V call is TRBV2, the J call TRBJ2-7, with D maybe TRBD1 (6 bases). Germline V gene lookup returns CDR1 SNHLY and CDR2 FYNNEI. V gave up 6 bases and J gave up 3 bases, with 12 bases separating them. This CDR3 spans 13 amino acids. The CDR3 bases are TGTGCCAGCAGCGGACAGTTCTTCTACGAGCAGTACTTC. It encodes CASSGQFFYEQYF.

This clone was observed once. V is TRBV7-2 and J is TRBJ1-2; 7 nucleotides agree with TRBD1. The CDR3 covers 16 residues. Germline trimming cut 1 base from V and 4 bases from J; bases unmatched to any gene: 9. Germline CDR1 is SGHTA and CDR2 is FQGNSA. The CDR3 protein is CASSLDGTVATYGYTF. In DNA form, the CDR3 reads TGTGCCAGCAGCTTAGATGGGACAGTGGCAACCTATGGCTACACCTTC.

This chain connects TRBV30 to TRBJ1-2, with 9 bases aligning to TRBD1. The CDR3 sequence is 14 residues long. Germline CDR1 and CDR2: GTSNPN and SVGIG (reference sequence). Trimming removed 0 bases from V and 4 bases from J; junction bases left unmatched: 3. For the CDR3, the DNA is TGTGCCTGGAGTGTCACAGGGGGCGGCTATGGCTACACCTTC. The encoded protein is CAWSVTGGGYGYTF.

This clone was recorded a few times. The V call is TRBV10-3, the J call TRBJ1-6; D possibly corresponds to TRBD1 (6 bases). The length of the CDR3 is 15 residues. V gave up 3 bases and J gave up 6 bases, with 12 bases separating them. The V gene's germline CDR1 is ENHRY and CDR2 SYGVKD. CDR3 nucleotide sequence: TGTGCCATCAGTGATGTGACAGGACCTAATTCACCCCTCCACTTT. Protein sequence: CAISDVTGPNSPLHF.

This clone appeared a single time. The chain carries TRBV6-5 and TRBJ1-1; no clear D. The ends were cut back, 2 bases at V and 7 bases at J, with 5 bases in the middle. The germline gives CDR1 MNHEY, CDR2 SVGAGI. CDR3 size: 11 residues. DNA for the CDR3: TGTGCCAGCAGTTACGGCAGTGAAGCTTTCTTT. As protein: CASSYGSEAFF.

V is TRBV10-2 and J is TRBJ1-1; a possible D gene is TRBD1 (6 bases). V lost 6 bases, J lost 3 bases, and 8 bases lay in between. The length of the CDR3 is 12 residues. Germline CDR1 reads WSHSY; CDR2 reads SAAADI. The CDR3 is CASRQGDTEAFF. The CDR3 DNA reads TGCGCCAGCAGACAGGGAGACACTGAAGCTTTCTTT.

The rearrangement links TRBV5-1 to TRBJ2-3; 8 nucleotides align to TRBD2. Trimming removed 1 base from V and 6 bases from J; junction bases left unmatched: 10. The germline CDR1 and CDR2 sequences are SGHRS and YFSETQ. The length of the CDR3 is 16 residues. The CDR3 region is CASSLSPPTSADTQYF. The CDR3 nucleotides are TGCGCCAGCAGCTTGTCCCCGCCGACTAGCGCGGATACGCAGTATTTT.